This T cell receptor beta chain is from a study of glioma-infiltrating T cells after dendritic cell vaccination. Across the whole study: Between the early 2000s and the early 2010s, patients got autologous tumor lysate-pulsed dendritic cell vaccines. Study-wide points: The cohort had few patients with full blood and tumor sets.

Indicated time point: after dendritic cell vaccination, including at tumor progression/relapse. Germline V gene data show CDR1 as MNHEY and CDR2 as SMNVEV (reference sequence). The CDR3 is 17 amino acids. After removal of 4 bases from V and 2 bases from J, the junction contained 10 bases not matched to a gene. Turning to this clone: Antigen: not known.

The primer mix had 60 V beta and 13 J beta primers. The method was immunoSEQ multiplex PCR; TCRdb's version includes in-frame clones alone and lacks a portion of them. The data show about 94,000 clones, about 85% seen once. The origin of this receptor is a human donor with glioblastoma. The J gene is TRBJ2-3, the V gene TRBV27, with TRBD1 matching 9 bases. The sample in question was blood, obtained after dendritic cell vaccination. The DNA of the CDR3 is TGTGCCAGCAGTTCCCTACGGACAGGGGCGATCACAGATACGCAGTATTTT. Its protein product is CASSSLRTGAITDTQYF.